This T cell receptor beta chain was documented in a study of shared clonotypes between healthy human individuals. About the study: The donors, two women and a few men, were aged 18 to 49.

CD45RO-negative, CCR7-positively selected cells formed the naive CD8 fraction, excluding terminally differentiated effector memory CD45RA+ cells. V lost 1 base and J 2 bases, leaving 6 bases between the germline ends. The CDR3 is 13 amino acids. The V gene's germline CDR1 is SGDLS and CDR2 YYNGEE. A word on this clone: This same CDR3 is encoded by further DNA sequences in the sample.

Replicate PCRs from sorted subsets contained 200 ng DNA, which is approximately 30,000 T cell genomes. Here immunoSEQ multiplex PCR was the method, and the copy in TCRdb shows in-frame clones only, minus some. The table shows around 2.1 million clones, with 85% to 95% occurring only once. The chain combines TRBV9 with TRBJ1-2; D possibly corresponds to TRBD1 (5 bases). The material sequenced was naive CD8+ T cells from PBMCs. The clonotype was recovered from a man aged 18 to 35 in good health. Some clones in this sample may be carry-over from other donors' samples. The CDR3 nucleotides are TGTGCCAGCAGCGTACGACAGAACTATGGCTACACCTTC. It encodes CASSVRQNYGYTF.